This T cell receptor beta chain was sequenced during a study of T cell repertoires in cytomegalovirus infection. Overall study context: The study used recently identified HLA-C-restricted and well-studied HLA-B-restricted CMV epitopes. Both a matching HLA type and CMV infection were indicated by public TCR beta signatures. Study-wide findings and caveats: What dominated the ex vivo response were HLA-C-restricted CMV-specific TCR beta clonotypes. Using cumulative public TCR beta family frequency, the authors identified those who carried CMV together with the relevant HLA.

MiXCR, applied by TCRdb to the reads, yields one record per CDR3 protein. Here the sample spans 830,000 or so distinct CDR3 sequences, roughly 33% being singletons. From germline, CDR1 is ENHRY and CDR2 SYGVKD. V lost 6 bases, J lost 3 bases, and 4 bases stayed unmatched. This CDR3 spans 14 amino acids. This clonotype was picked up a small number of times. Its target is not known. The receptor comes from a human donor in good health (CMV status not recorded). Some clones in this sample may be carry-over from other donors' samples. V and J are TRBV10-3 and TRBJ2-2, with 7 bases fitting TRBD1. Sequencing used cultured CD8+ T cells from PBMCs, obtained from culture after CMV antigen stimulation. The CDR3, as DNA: TGTGCCATCAGCGGGGACAGTTACACCGGGGAGCTGTTTTTT. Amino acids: CAISGDSYTGELFF.